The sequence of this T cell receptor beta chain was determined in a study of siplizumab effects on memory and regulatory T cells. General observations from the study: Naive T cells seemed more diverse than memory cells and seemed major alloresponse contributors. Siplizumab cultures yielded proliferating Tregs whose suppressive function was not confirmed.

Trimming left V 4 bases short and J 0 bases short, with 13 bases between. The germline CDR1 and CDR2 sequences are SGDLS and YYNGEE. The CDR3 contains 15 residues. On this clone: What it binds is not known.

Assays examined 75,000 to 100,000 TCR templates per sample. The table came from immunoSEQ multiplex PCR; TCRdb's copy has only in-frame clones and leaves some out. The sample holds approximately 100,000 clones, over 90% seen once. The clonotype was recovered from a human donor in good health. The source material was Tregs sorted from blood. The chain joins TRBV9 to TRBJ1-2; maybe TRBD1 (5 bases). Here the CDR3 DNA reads TGTGCCAGCAGCACCGGGACCTGGGCTAACTATGGCTACACCTTC. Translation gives CASSTGTWANYGYTF.